The 21 T cell receptor beta chains in this list originate from one sample, sequenced in a study of T cells in Graves' hyperthyroidism and ophthalmopathy. There were TCR beta CDR3 regions amplified from RNA transcripts. Primed by the HTBI set, a first-round RT-PCR was run on the TCR CDR3. TCRdb processed the multiplex PCR reads anew with MiXCR; each CDR3 protein has one entry. The profile shows about 610,000 distinct CDR3 sequences, around 46% of them singletons. Sequencing was done on a sample of peripheral blood or thyroid tissue (not recorded which). The receptors derive from a woman under 30 with Graves' hyperthyroidism.

This clonotype was seen ten or more times. The genes are TRBV2 and TRBJ1-5, with D possibly TRBD1 on 6 matching bases. Trimming took off 6 bases at V and 3 bases at J, with 12 bases between the two ends. Germline V gives CDR1 SNHLY, CDR2 FYNNEI. The CDR3 runs to 14 residues. The CDR3 region is CASRGATLNQPQHF. For the CDR3, the DNA is TGTGCCAGCAGGGGGGCGACACTCAATCAGCCCCAGCATTTT. Variable domain in full (rest from reference TRBV2 and TRBJ1-5): EPEVTQTPSHQVTQMGQEVILRCVPISNHLYFYWYRQILGQKVEFLVSFYNNEISEKSEIFDDQFSVERPDGSNFTLKIRSTKLEDSAMYFCASRGATLNQPQHFGDGTRLSIL.

This clonotype was seen repeatedly, ten times or more. V usage is TRBV29-1 and J usage is TRBJ1-1; tentative D call: TRBD1 (5 bases). Between the trimmed V and J ends, which lost 5 bases and 6 bases, there was a span of 10 bases. Germline lookup yields CDR1 SQVTM and CDR2 ANQGSEA. The length of the CDR3 is 11 residues. The CDR3, as DNA: TGCAGCGTTCCACAGGTTTCTGAAGCTTTCTTT. It translates to CSVPQVSEAFF.

The rearrangement links TRBV29-1 to TRBJ1-1; a possible D gene is TRBD1 (5 bases). The germline gives CDR1 SQVTM, CDR2 ANQGSEA. The CDR3 has 13 residues. Trimming cost V 5 bases and J 4 bases, with 14 bases left between them. The CDR3 region is CSVRAGSVTEAFF. As DNA, the CDR3 is TGCAGCGTTAGGGCAGGGTCGGTCACTGAAGCTTTCTTT.

This clonotype was found many times. V usage is TRBV30 and J usage is TRBJ2-5; tentative D call: TRBD1 (6 bases). Germline CDR1 GTSNPN, CDR2 SVGIG (reference sequence). The CDR3 loop spans 12 amino acids. V shed 8 bases and J shed 2 bases, with 12 bases lying between them. The CDR3 nucleotides are TGTGCCGGGGGCCGGAGTCAAGAGACCCAGTACTTC. Translation: CAGGRSQETQYF.

V gene TRBV7-3 combines with J gene TRBJ1-1, with D unclear. The germline V gene has CDR1 SGHTA and CDR2 FQGTGA. Trimming removed 5 bases from V and 5 bases from J, with 6 bases in between. This CDR3 contains 11 residues. As DNA, the CDR3 is TGTGCCAGCAGCGAAAGGACTGAAGCTTTCTTT. Its translation: CASSERTEAFF.

The J gene is TRBJ1-2, the V gene TRBV24-1; 7 positions agree with TRBD1. The V segment lost 7 bases and the J segment 5 bases; nucleotides outside the gene matches: 9. The germline gives CDR1 KGHDR, CDR2 SFDVKD. CDR3 length: 14 residues. The CDR3 here is CATSTYRGRYGYTF. DNA of the CDR3: TGTGCCACCAGCACCTACAGGGGCCGGTATGGCTACACCTTC.

This clonotype was seen ten or more times. The chain combines TRBV5-5 with TRBJ2-7; no definite D call. CDR1 and CDR2 (germline): SGHKS, YYEKEE (reference sequence). CDR3 length: 14 residues. V was clipped by 0 bases and J by 2 bases, with 9 bases between them. Here the CDR3 reads CASSLGWSPYEQYF. The CDR3 nucleotides read TGTGCCAGCAGCTTGGGTTGGAGCCCCTACGAGCAGTACTTC.

This chain uses TRBV5-8 with TRBJ2-7, with D perhaps TRBD2 (6 bases). The CDR3 runs to 17 residues. Germline V gives CDR1 SGHTS, CDR2 YDEGEE. The V gene lost 0 bases and the J gene lost 4 bases, with 20 bases spanning the gap. The CDR3 here is CASSLAGGRVGTYEQYF. The DNA of the CDR3 is TGTGCCAGCAGCTTGGCCGGCGGCAGGGTGGGGACTTACGAGCAGTACTTC.

V and J are TRBV12-3 or TRBV12-4 and TRBJ1-4; TRBD1 matches at 9 bases. V lost 5 bases to trimming and J lost 0 bases; unmatched junction nucleotides: 13. The CDR3 consists of 19 residues. The CDR3 sequence is CASSRPTGQGFSTNEKLFF. CDR3 nucleotides: TGTGCCAGCAGTCGGCCGACGGGACAGGGCTTTTCAACTAATGAAAAACTGTTTTTT.

V and J are TRBV29-1 and TRBJ1-2; 10 positions agree with TRBD1. This CDR3 has 13 amino acids. CDR1 is SQVTM and CDR2 is ANQGSEA in the germline V gene. With V trimmed by 8 bases and J by 7 bases, 10 bases remained unmatched. CDR3 in DNA: TGCAGCATCCATCCGGACAGGGGGTCTGGCTACACCTTC. This gives the protein CSIHPDRGSGYTF. Full variable domain (remainder filled in from reference TRBV29-1 and TRBJ1-2): SAVISQKPSRDICQRGTSLTIQCQVDSQVTMMFWYRQQPGQSLTLIATANQGSEATYESGFVIDKFPISRPNLTFSTLTVSNMSPEDSSIYLCSIHPDRGSGYTFGSGTRLTVV.

This clonotype was seen a single time. The chain combines TRBV5-1 with TRBJ2-5; tentatively, D is TRBD2 (5 bases). Per the germline V gene, CDR1 is SGHRS and CDR2 is YFSETQ. The length of the CDR3 is 13 residues. Between the trimmed V and J ends, which lost 0 bases and 5 bases, there was a span of 8 bases. CDR3 amino acids: CASSLDGMETQYF. CDR3 coding DNA: TGCGCCAGCAGCTTGGACGGGATGGAGACCCAGTACTTC.

This chain joins TRBV5-1 and TRBJ2-2, with a possible D match to TRBD2 (6 bases). Germline CDR1 reads SGHRS; CDR2 reads YFSETQ. V was trimmed by 4 bases and J by 0 bases, leaving 22 bases between them. There are 19 residues in the CDR3. The CDR3 DNA reads as TGCGCCAGCAGCCAGGGAAGGACTGGCGGGAAACCGAACACCGGGGAGCTGTTTTTT. Translated: CASSQGRTGGKPNTGELFF.

Worth noting for this clonotype: This may stem from a read error, because a much larger clone lies one nucleotide away. The rearrangement joins TRBV19 to TRBJ2-2, with 9 bases matching TRBD2. Germline CDR1 and CDR2: LNHDA and SQIVND (reference sequence). This CDR3 has 16 residues. CDR3 sequence (DNA): TGTGCCAGCAGCTTACCTAGCGGGATAATCTCCGGGGAGCTGTCTTTT. This encodes CASSLPSGIISGELSF.

The chain combines TRBV7-8 with TRBJ2-5; 8 bases match TRBD2. V was clipped by 5 bases and J by 5 bases; unmatched bases: 10. There are 15 residues in the CDR3. The germline V gene encodes CDR1 SGHVS and CDR2 FQNEAQ. The CDR3 reads CASSHTGRGYETQYF. The CDR3 region has the DNA TGTGCCAGCAGCCACACCGGGAGGGGATATGAGACCCAGTACTTC.

This clonotype was recorded many times. The chain is built from TRBV7-2 and TRBJ1-3, with 11 positions matching TRBD1. Germline CDR1 is SGHTA and CDR2 is FQGNSA. This CDR3 is built from 23 residues. V dropped 0 bases and J dropped 0; count of bases not matched to a gene: 19. The CDR3 nucleotides read TGTGCCAGCAGCTTAGCGATAGGGACAGGGGGACCCTCTTCCTCCTCCTCTGGAAACACCATATATTTT. Residues: CASSLAIGTGGPSSSSSGNTIYF.

This clonotype was counted many times. The rearrangement links TRBV12-3 or TRBV12-4 to TRBJ1-5; no clear D gene. The CDR3 loop spans 16 amino acids. With 5 bases removed from V and 1 base from J, the gap between germline ends came to 15 bases. CDR3 residues: CASSPDQVMSNQPQHF. The CDR3 DNA sequence: TGTGCCAGCAGTCCAGATCAGGTTATGAGCAATCAGCCCCAGCATTTT.

The chain carries TRBV20-1 and TRBJ2-7; 9 positions agree with TRBD2. This CDR3 contains 14 residues. Germline CDR1 is DFQATT and CDR2 is SNEGSKA (reference sequence). The V and J ends lost 5 bases and 7 bases, in that order; junction bases with no gene match: 12. Here the CDR3 reads CSASGLAVYNEQYF. Written as DNA, the CDR3 is TGCAGTGCTTCGGGACTAGCAGTATACAATGAGCAGTACTTC.

The chain combines TRBV7-2 with TRBJ1-6, with 9 bases identical to TRBD1. CDR1 and CDR2 from the germline V gene are SGHTA and FQGNSA. The CDR3 totals 15 residues. V dropped 2 bases and J dropped 9; count of bases not matched to a gene: 5. As DNA, the CDR3 is TGTGCCAGCAGCTTACCTCGACAGGGGGTTTCACCCCTCCACTTT. Translated: CASSLPRQGVSPLHF.

This clonotype was counted between two and nine times. One end of the junction fails to match germline, which may point to a read error. The V and J genes are TRBV12-3 or TRBV12-4 and TRBJ2-6, with TRBD1 matching over 10 bases. CDR3 length: 12 residues. Here the CDR3 DNA reads TGTGCCGGCAGGACAGGGGGCAACGTCCTGACTTTC. Its translation is CAGRTGGNVLTF.

Turning to this clonotype: This may be a read error: a much more frequent sequence differs by one nucleotide. V gene TRBV10-3 combines with J gene TRBJ1-4; 8 positions agree with TRBD1. The J segment lost 6 bases and the V segment lost 2 bases, leaving 5 bases of the junction unmatched. There are 15 residues in the CDR3. Per germline, CDR1 ENHRY and CDR2 SYGVKD. In nucleotides, the CDR3 is TGTGCCATCAGTGAGGCAGGGGGCGGCTATGAAAAACTGTTTTTT. Residues: CAISEAGGGYEKLFF.

The chain uses TRBV3-1 and TRBJ1-3, with no clear D. Germline V CDR1 and CDR2: LGHDT, YNNKEL (reference sequence). V lost 4 bases, J lost 0 bases, and 13 bases lay in between. CDR3 length: 16 residues. The CDR3 is CASSRLSGDSGNTIYF. The CDR3 bases are TGTGCCAGCAGCCGCCTTTCTGGGGACTCTGGAAACACCATATATTTT.